This T cell receptor beta chain is drawn from a study of cytotoxic CD8 clonotypes in ibrutinib-treated CLL. Study-level background: Samples yielded averages of 255,043 productive templates and more than 90,000 productive rearrangements.

TCRdb keeps only in-frame clones here, not all; method: immunoSEQ multiplex PCR. The sample shows about 130,000 clones, about 78% of them seen only once. A few counts support this clone. This TCR derives from a human donor with chronic lymphocytic leukemia. The specimen comprised PBMCs, sampled after 24 months of ibrutinib treatment.

The CDR3 protein is CASSRRSSYEQYF. CDR3 bases: TGTGCCAGCAGCCGACGGAGCTCCTACGAGCAGTACTTC. The rearrangement links TRBV7-2 to TRBJ2-7, with no clear D. CDR1 SGHTA and CDR2 FQGNSA come from the germline V gene. V was cut by 5 bases and J by 0 bases, with 8 bases left in between. This CDR3 is built from 13 residues.